Described below is a single TCR beta chain sequence and its context. Its antigen is not known. This sample stems from a study of cytomegalovirus exposure and HLA in healthy donors. Study-wide points: Highest at DRB1 and lowest at HLA-C, TCR association rates differed among HLA loci in a later analysis.

V gave up 6 bases and J gave up 3 bases, with 11 bases separating them. The CDR3 covers 14 residues. Per the germline V gene, CDR1 is LNHDA and CDR2 is SQIVND (reference sequence). A multiplex PCR was run with 60 Vbeta primers and 13 Jbeta primers. The repertoire was sequenced with immunoSEQ multiplex PCR; TCRdb's copy has only in-frame clones and lacks some. Counted here are some 170,000 clones, less than 80% occurring once; the ten biggest clones make up 4.3%. Material for sequencing was PBMCs. V gene TRBV19 combines with J gene TRBJ1-4; D is possibly TRBD1 (6 bases). The TCR was taken from a man aged 40-55 years in good health and CMV-seronegative. The CDR3 here is CASRREGANEKLFF. The CDR3 nucleotides are TGTGCCAGTAGGCGGGAGGGGGCTAATGAAAAACTGTTTTTT.